This T cell receptor beta chain was sequenced during a study of graft-versus-host responses after intestinal transplantation. At the level of the study: Isolated intestinal, liver-intestinal, or multivisceral transplants were what recipients had. Tacrolimus plus steroids were given to all recipients for about three years, preceded by anti-thymocyte globulin induction. General observations from the study: Some GvH clones were seen earlier in gut or blood, suggesting intestinal origin.

From germline, CDR1 is MNHNS and CDR2 SASEGT. The V and J ends lost 10 bases and 10 bases respectively, with 22 bases between them. CDR3 size: 14 residues. This clone was recorded a few times. No antigen is known for it. The assay was immunoSEQ multiplex PCR, and TCRdb's table has in-frame clones only and misses some. The sample records about 97,000 clones, 90% being singletons. The sequences come from PBMCs, collected roughly 410 days after intestinal transplant. This receptor was identified in a human patient who received an intestinal transplant, so some T cells may come from the graft donor. The chain is built from TRBV6-1 and TRBJ1-4; D unclear. The CDR3 loop is CATGPSGGEGKLFF. The CDR3 bases are TGTGCCACCGGGCCGTCAGGTGGAGAAGGAAAACTGTTTTTT.